These T cell receptor beta chains were read from a single sample in a study of blood T cells in healthy people across ages. TCRdb called the 5' RACE reads again in MiXCR, with one record for every CDR3 protein. The sample includes approximately 850,000 distinct CDR3 sequences, more than 45% of them seen just once. The source material was blood. The receptor source for this set is a man aged 30 to 45 in good health. CDR3s include the opening cysteine and the closing phenylalanine or tryptophan. Each record gives: V gene, J gene, CDR3 protein.

TRBV7-2,TRBJ2-5,CASSLGGVLGKTQYF
TRBV2,TRBJ1-2,CASSTKDPGYIYGYTF
TRBV4-2,TRBJ2-7,CASSQDPSFGEQYF
TRBV12-3/TRBV12-4,TRBJ2-7,CASSPLGNEQYF
TRBV20-1,TRBJ2-2,CSARGELVNTGELFF
TRBV7-2,TRBJ2-7,CASSPRSTAGGSYEQYF
TRBV6-1,TRBJ2-5,CASSERPGGKETQYF
TRBV6-5,TRBJ2-1,CASRTRRNNEQFF
TRBV28,TRBJ2-7,CASSLSGTGIYEQYF
TRBV5-1,TRBJ1-1,CASSLPFSNTEAFF
TRBV5-1,TRBJ1-1,CASSLDGLNTEAFF
TRBV7-3,TRBJ2-1,CASSWTGPSNEQFF
TRBV29-1,TRBJ2-5,CSVESLYYHGVARQETQYF
TRBV19,TRBJ2-7,CASSISLGSATYEQYF
TRBV6-5,TRBJ2-5,CASSYSGGESVETQYF
TRBV20-1,TRBJ2-7,CSAPGLPYEQYF
TRBV28,TRBJ1-5,CASSITQGGGGQPQHF
TRBV20-1,TRBJ2-5,CSATNPGQGVGTQYF
TRBV6-6,TRBJ2-7,CASRLGQGYEQYF
TRBV29-1,TRBJ1-1,CSVWNRGLYTEAFF
TRBV13,NA,CASSSSWDRGRYEQYF
TRBV28,TRBJ2-1,CASSPGARQGTDEQFF
TRBV20-1,TRBJ2-7,CSALAIWEYEQYF
TRBV19,TRBJ2-3,CASSIGTPQDTQYF
TRBV6-5,TRBJ2-3,CASSLGLAGLNTQYF
TRBV7-3,TRBJ2-1,CASSHTPAGEQFF
TRBV4-1,TRBJ2-7,CASSQDRSGASYEQYF
TRBV7-2,TRBJ2-7,CASSLAGQTYEQYF
TRBV5-6,TRBJ2-7,CASSLGPSAVASYEQYF
TRBV9,TRBJ1-6,CASSVQGGPLHF
TRBV11-1,TRBJ1-1,CASSPLLMNTEAFF
TRBV27,TRBJ1-6,CASSLFLPQGSPLHF
TRBV20-1,TRBJ2-3,CSALGPQTDTDTQYF
TRBV2,TRBJ2-4,CASNQGVQYF
TRBV7-2,TRBJ2-5,CASQPNGLVVTETQYF
TRBV20-1,TRBJ2-7,CSARGVDLSSYEQYF
TRBV7-2,TRBJ2-7,CASSLEAVSHEQYF
TRBV7-2,TRBJ1-6,CASSLALVGTGVSPLHF
TRBV6-1,TRBJ1-2,CASSVGRGVVTYGYTF
TRBV20-1,TRBJ1-2,CSAQGGGGEGYTF
TRBV7-2,TRBJ2-7,CASSLAGSYSYEQYF
TRBV20-1,TRBJ2-1,CSVPRTYRNEQFF